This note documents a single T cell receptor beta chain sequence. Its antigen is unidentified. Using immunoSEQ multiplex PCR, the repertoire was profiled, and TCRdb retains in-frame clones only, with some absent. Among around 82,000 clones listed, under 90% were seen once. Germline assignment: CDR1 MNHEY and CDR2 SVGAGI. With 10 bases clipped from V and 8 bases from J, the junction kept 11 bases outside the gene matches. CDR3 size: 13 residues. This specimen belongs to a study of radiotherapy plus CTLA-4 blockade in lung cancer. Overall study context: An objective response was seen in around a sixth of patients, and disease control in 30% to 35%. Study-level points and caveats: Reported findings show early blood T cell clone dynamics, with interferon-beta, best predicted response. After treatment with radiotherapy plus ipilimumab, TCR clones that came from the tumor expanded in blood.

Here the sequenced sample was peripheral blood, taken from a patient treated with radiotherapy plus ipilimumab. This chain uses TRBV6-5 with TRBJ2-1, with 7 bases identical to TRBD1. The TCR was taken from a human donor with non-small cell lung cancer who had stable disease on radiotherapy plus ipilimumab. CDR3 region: CATRTGTGHEQFF. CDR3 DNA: TGTGCCACCAGGACAGGTACGGGGCATGAGCAGTTCTTC.